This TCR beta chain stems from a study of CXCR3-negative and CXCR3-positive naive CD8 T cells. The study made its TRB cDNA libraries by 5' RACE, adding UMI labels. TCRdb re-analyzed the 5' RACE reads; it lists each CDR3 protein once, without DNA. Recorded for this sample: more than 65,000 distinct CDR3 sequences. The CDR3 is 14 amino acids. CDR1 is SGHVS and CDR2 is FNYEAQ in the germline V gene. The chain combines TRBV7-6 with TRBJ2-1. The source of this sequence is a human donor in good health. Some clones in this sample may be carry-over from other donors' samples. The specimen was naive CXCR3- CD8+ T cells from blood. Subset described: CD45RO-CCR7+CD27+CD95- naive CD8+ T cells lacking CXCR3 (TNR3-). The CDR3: CASSPRPFPDEQFF.